These 15 T cell receptor beta chains were sequenced from one sample in a study of long-term antiretroviral therapy in people with HIV. It was version v3.0 of the immunoSEQ assay that was run at survey level. The table came from immunoSEQ multiplex PCR; TCRdb's copy has only in-frame clones and leaves some out. This sample has roughly 31,000 clones, with roughly nine tenths found just once. The sequencing used unsorted PBMCs, collected about 5 years before starting antiretroviral therapy. The receptors shown here come from a man aged 45-60 years with HIV.

The CDR3 here is CASSPLAGSSDTQYF. The CDR3 DNA reads TGTGCCAGCTCACCGCTAGCGGGAAGTTCAGATACGCAGTATTTT. The chain recombines TRBV18 with TRBJ2-3; 9 bases agree with TRBD2. The trim removed 3 bases at V and 4 bases at J, leaving 5 bases unmatched. This CDR3 is built from 15 residues. Germline assignment: CDR1 KGHSH and CDR2 LQKENI.

This chain uses TRBV6-5 with TRBJ2-1, with D possibly TRBD2 on 6 matching bases. V was pared by 0 bases and J by 7 bases, with 13 bases between. The CDR3 extends over 15 amino acids. Per the germline V gene, CDR1 is MNHEY and CDR2 is SVGAGI. The CDR3 DNA follows: TGTGCCAGCAGTTACTCGAGGGCACGGGAGAATGAGCAGTTCTTC. Its protein product is CASSYSRARENEQFF.

This sequence joins TRBV7-2 and TRBJ1-5; tentatively, D is TRBD1 (5 bases). V was trimmed by 0 bases and J by 0 bases, leaving 6 bases between them. The V gene's germline CDR1 is SGHTA and CDR2 FQGNSA. This CDR3 is built from 15 residues. The CDR3 nucleotides are TGTGCCAGCAGCTTAGCCAGGGCTAGCAATCAGCCCCAGCATTTT. Its translation is CASSLARASNQPQHF.

The chain combines TRBV2 with TRBJ2-3, with 8 nucleotides matching TRBD2. The CDR3 length is 15 residues. With V trimmed by 6 bases and J by 4 bases, 9 bases remained unmatched. Germline lookup yields CDR1 SNHLY and CDR2 FYNNEI. CDR3 protein: CASSAEGLEADTQYF. CDR3 sequence (DNA): TGTGCCAGCAGCGCAGAGGGACTAGAAGCAGATACGCAGTATTTT.

The rearrangement uses TRBV5-1 and TRBJ2-3; 14 positions agree with TRBD2. The V gene's germline CDR1 is SGHRS and CDR2 YFSETQ. The CDR3 has 16 amino acids. V lost 3 bases to trimming and J lost 1 base; unmatched junction nucleotides: 1. CDR3 bases: TGCGCCAGCAGCTCGGGACTAGCGGGGGGCACAGATACGCAGTATTTT. The encoded protein is CASSSGLAGGTDTQYF. Based on the CDR3 plus reference TRBV5-1 and TRBJ2-3, the full variable domain is KAGVTQTPRYLIKTRGQQVTLSCSPISGHRSVSWYQQTPGQGLQFLFEYFSETQRNKGNFPGRFSGRQFSNSRSEMNVSTLELGDSALYLCASSSGLAGGTDTQYFGPGTRLTVL.

This chain uses TRBV19 with TRBJ2-2; TRBD1 agrees at 7 bases. The CDR3 runs 15 residues. J gave up 4 bases and V 3 bases, and 5 bases lay outside the gene matches. From germline, CDR1 is LNHDA and CDR2 SQIVND (reference sequence). This chain's CDR3 is CASSIVTGSTGELFF. The CDR3 bases are TGTGCCAGTAGTATCGTGACAGGGTCCACCGGGGAGCTGTTTTTT.

V usage is TRBV7-9 and J usage is TRBJ2-7, with unresolved D. V was pared by 2 bases and J by 8 bases, with 16 bases between. Germline values: CDR1 SEHNR, CDR2 FQNEAQ (reference sequence). The CDR3 has 14 amino acids. The CDR3 here is CASSLPGPLPQQYF. DNA for the CDR3: TGTGCCAGCAGCTTACCAGGACCCCTTCCTCAGCAGTACTTC.

The chain links TRBV19 to TRBJ2-3, with D unresolved. Germline loops: CDR1 LNHDA, CDR2 SQIVND (reference sequence). The V end lost 5 bases, the J end lost 2 bases, and 2 bases lay between the germline ends. The CDR3 runs 11 residues. CDR3: CASSATDTQYF. DNA of the CDR3: TGTGCCAGTAGTGCCACAGATACGCAGTATTTT.

This rearrangement joins TRBV5-5 to TRBJ1-2; perhaps TRBD1 as D (5 bases). The germline CDR1 and CDR2 sequences are SGHKS and YYEKEE (reference sequence). The length of the CDR3 is 14 residues. Deletions cut 0 bases from V and 8 bases from J, with 14 bases between. This chain's CDR3 is CASSLDGREIGYTF. CDR3 in DNA: TGTGCCAGCAGCTTGGATGGCAGGGAGATAGGCTACACCTTC.

V usage is TRBV7-2 and J usage is TRBJ2-5; unclear D gene. Trimming pared 5 bases from V and 4 bases from J, leaving 17 bases between. The CDR3 extends over 15 amino acids. The germline gives CDR1 SGHTA, CDR2 FQGNSA. CDR3 nucleotides: TGTGCCAGCAGCCGTGTTGGGTTATCAGGAGAGACCCAGTACTTC. Encoded protein: CASSRVGLSGETQYF. Full variable domain (rest looked up from reference TRBV7-2 and TRBJ2-5): GAGVSQSPSNKVTEKGKDVELRCDPISGHTALYWYRQSLGQGLEFLIYFQGNSAPDKSGLPSDRFSAERTGGSVSTLTIQRTQQEDSAVYLCASSRVGLSGETQYFGPGTRLLVL.

The chain has TRBV5-1 and TRBJ1-1; TRBD1 is a possible D gene (6 bases). V dropped 5 bases and J dropped 0 bases, with 23 bases sitting between them. Germline V gives CDR1 SGHRS, CDR2 YFSETQ. The CDR3 contains 18 residues. CDR3 bases: TGCGCCAGCAGGGATCGGACAACTTCCAGGGGTCTGAACACTGAAGCTTTCTTT. This codes for CASRDRTTSRGLNTEAFF.

V usage is TRBV28 and J usage is TRBJ2-5, with 9 bases identical to TRBD1. The CDR3 length is 13 residues. With V trimmed by 5 bases and J by 5 bases, 3 bases remained unmatched. Germline lookup yields CDR1 MDHEN and CDR2 SYDVKM. CDR3 coding DNA: TGTGCCAGCAGTACACAGGGGGCCGAGACCCAGTACTTC. Residues: CASSTQGAETQYF.

V usage is TRBV7-8 and J usage is TRBJ1-3, with a weak D call TRBD1 (5 bases). The germline gives CDR1 SGHVS, CDR2 FQNEAQ. This CDR3 has 14 amino acids. V was cut by 0 bases and J by 11 bases, with 14 bases left in between. CDR3 in DNA: TGTGCCAGCAGCTTAGCCCCCCGGGGCACCCCCATATATTTT. This encodes CASSLAPRGTPIYF.

This chain uses TRBV19 with TRBJ2-2; TRBD2 matches at 8 bases. V shed 7 bases, J shed 7 bases, and the junction held 8 bases outside the gene matches. Germline CDR1 and CDR2: LNHDA and SQIVND (reference sequence). The CDR3 contains 14 residues. The CDR3 is CASISAGVGGELFF. DNA of the CDR3: TGTGCCAGTATCTCAGCGGGAGTTGGCGGGGAGCTGTTTTTT.

The chain employs TRBV30 and TRBJ1-5, with TRBD1 as a possible D gene (5 bases). V dropped 5 bases and J dropped 0 bases, with 11 bases sitting between them. Germline values: CDR1 GTSNPN, CDR2 SVGIG (reference sequence). The CDR3 spans 14 residues. The CDR3 DNA sequence: TGTGCCTGGGGGGGGAGTTATAGCAATCAGCCCCAGCATTTT. Protein product: CAWGGSYSNQPQHF.